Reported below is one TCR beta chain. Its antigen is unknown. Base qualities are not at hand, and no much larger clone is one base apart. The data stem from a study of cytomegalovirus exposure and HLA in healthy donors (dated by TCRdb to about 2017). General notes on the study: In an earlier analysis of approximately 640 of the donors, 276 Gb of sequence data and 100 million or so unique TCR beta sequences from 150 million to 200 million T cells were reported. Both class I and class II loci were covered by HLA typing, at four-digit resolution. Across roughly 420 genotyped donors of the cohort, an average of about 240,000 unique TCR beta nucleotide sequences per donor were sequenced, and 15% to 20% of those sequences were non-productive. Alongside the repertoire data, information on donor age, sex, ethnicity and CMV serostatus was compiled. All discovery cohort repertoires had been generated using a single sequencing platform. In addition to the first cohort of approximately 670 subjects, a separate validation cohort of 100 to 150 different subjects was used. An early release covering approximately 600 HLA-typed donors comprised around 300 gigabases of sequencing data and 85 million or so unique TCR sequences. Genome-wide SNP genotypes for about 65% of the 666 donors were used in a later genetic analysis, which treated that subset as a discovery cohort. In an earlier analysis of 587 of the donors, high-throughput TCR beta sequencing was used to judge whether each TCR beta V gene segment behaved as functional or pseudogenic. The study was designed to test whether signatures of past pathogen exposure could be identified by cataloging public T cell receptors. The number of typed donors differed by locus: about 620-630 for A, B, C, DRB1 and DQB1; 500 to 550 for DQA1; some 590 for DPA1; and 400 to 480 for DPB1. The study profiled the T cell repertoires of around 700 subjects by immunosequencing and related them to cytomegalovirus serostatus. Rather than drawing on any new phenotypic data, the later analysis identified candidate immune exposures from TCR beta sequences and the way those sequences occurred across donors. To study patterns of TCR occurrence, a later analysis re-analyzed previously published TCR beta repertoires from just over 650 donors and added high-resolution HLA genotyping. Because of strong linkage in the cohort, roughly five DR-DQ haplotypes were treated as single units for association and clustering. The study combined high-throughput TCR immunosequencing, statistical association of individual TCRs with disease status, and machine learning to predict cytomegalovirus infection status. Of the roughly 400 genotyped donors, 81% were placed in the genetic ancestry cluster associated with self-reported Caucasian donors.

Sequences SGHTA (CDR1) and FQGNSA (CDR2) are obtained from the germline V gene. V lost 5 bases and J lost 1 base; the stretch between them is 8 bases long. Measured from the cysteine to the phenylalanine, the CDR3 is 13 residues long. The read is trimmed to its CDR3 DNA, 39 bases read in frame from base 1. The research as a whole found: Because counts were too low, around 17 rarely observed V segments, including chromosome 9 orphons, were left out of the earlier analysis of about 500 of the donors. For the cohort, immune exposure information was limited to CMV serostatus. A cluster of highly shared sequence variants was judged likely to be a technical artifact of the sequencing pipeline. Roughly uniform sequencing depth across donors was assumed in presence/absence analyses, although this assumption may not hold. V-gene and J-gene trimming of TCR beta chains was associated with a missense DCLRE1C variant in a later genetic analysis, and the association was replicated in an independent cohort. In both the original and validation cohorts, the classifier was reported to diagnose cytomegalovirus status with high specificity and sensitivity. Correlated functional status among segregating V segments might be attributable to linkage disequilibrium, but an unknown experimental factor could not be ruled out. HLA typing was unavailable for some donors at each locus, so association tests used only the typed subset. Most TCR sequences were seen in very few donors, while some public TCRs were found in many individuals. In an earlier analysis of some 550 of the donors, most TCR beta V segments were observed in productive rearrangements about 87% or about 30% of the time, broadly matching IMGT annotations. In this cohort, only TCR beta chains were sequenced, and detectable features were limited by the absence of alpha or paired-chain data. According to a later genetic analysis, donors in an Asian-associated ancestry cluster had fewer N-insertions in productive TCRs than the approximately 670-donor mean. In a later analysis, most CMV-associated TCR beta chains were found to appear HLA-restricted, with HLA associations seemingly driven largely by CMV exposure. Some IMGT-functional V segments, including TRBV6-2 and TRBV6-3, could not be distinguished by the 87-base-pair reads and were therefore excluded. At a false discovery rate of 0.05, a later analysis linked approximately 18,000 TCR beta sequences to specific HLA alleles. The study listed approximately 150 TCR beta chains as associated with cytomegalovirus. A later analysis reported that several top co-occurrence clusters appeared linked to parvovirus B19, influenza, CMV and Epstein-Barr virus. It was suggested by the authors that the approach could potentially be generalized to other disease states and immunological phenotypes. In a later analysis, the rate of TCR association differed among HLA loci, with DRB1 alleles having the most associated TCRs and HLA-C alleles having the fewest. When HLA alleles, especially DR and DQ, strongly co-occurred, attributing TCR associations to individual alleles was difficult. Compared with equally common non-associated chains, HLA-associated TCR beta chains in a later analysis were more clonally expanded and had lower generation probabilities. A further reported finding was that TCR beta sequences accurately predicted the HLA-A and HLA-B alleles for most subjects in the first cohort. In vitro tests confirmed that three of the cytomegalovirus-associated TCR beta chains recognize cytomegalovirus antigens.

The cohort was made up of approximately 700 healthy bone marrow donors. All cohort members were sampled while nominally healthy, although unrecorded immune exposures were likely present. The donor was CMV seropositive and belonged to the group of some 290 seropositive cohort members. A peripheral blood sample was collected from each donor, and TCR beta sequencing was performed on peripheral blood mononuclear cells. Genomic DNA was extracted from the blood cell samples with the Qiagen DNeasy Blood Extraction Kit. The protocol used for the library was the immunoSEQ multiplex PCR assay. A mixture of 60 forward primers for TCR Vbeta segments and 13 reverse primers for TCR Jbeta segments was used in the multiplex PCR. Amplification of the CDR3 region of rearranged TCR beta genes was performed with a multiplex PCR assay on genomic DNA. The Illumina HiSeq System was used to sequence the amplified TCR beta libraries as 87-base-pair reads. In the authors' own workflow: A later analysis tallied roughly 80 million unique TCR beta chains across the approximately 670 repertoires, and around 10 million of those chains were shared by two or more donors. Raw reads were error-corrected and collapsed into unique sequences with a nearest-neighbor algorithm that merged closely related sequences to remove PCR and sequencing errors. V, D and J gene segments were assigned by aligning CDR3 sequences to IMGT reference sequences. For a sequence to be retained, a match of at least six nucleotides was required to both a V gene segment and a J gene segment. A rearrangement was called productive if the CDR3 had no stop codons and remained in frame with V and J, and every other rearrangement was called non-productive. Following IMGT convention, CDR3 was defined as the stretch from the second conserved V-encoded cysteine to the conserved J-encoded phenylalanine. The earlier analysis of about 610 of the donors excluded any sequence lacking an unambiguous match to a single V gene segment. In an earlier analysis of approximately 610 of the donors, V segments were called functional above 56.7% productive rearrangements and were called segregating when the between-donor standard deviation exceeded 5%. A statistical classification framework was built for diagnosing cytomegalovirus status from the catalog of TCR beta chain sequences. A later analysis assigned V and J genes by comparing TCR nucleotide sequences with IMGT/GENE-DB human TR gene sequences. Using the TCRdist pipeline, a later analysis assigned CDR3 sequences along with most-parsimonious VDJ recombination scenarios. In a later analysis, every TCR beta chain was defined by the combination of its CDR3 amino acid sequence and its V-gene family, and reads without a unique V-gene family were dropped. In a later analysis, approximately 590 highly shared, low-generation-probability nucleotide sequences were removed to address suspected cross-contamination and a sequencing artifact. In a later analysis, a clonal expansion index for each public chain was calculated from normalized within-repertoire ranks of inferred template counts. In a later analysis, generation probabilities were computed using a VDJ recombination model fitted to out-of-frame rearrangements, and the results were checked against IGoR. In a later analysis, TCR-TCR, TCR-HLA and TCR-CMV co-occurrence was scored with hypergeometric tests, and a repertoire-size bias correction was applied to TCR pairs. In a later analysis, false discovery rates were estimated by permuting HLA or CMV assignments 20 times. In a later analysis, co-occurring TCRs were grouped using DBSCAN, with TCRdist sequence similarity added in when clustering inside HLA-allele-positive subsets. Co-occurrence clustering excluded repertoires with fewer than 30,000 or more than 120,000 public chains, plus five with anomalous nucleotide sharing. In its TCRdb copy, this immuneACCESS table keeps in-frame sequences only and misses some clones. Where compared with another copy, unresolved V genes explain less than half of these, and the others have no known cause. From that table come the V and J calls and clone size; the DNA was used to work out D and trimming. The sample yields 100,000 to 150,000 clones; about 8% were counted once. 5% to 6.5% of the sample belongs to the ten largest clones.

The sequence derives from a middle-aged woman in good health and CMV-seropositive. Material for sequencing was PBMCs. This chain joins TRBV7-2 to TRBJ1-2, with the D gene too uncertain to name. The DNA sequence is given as TGTGCCAGCAGCCAGACAAGTAACTATGGCTACACCTTC. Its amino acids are CASSQTSNYGYTF.